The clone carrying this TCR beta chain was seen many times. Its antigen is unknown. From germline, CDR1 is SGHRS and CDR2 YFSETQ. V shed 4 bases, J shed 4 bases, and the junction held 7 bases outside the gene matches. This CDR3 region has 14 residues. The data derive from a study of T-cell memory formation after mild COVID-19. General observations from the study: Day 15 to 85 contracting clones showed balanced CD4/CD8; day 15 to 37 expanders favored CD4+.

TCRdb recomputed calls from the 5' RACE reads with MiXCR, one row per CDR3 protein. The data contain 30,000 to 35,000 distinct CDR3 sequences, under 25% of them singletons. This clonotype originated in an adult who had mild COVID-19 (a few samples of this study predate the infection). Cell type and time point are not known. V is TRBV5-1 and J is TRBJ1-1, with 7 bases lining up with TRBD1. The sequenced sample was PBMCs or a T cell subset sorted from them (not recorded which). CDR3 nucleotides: TGCGCCAGCAGCATAACAGGGGATAGCACTGAAGCTTTCTTT. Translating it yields CASSITGDSTEAFF.